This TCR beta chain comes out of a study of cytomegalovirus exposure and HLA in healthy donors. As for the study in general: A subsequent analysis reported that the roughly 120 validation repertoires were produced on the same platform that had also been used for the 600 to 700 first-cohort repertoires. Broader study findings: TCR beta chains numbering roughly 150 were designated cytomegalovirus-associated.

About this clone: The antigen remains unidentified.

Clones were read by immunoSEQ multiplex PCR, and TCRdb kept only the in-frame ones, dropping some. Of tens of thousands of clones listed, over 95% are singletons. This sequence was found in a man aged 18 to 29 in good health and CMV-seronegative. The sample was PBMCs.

CDR3 loop: CASSPRDRDEAEAFF. CDR3 bases: TGTGCCAGCTCACCCCGAGACAGGGATGAGGCTGAAGCTTTCTTT. The chain is built from TRBV18 and TRBJ1-1, with TRBD1 matching 7 bases. This CDR3 comprises 15 residues. V shed 3 bases, J shed 6 bases, and the junction held 10 bases outside the gene matches. Germline V gene data show CDR1 as KGHSH and CDR2 as LQKENI.